This T cell receptor beta chain was obtained from a study of blood T cell repertoires in COVID-19. Across the study: COVID-19 samples, acute and convalescent, were from the United States, Italy and Spain.

The table lists this clone with a count of one. The CDR3 spans 14 residues. V was cut by 6 bases and J by 0 bases, with 9 bases left in between. Germline V CDR1 and CDR2: LNHDA, SQIVND (reference sequence). Methods used by the authors: It was from reference gene primer amplification that nucleated cell counts were estimated. Profiled with immunoSEQ multiplex PCR; TCRdb holds only in-frame clones, not every one. V, J and clone size were drawn from that table, and D and trimming were deduced from the DNA. Of 200,000 to 300,000 clones in the sample, around 89% were seen once. This chain links TRBV19 with TRBJ1-3; D is ambiguous. This sequence was found in a woman aged 40 to 55 with acute or convalescent COVID-19. Sequenced input: peripheral blood. CDR3 sequence: CASSLSSSGNTIYF. As DNA, the CDR3 is TGTGCCAGTAGCCTGTCTTCCTCTGGAAACACCATATATTTT.